A single sample is the source of the 21 T cell receptor beta chains below, sequenced in a study of T-cell memory formation after mild COVID-19. A single record per CDR3 protein comes from TCRdb applying MiXCR to the 5' RACE reads. The sample shows 180,000 or so distinct CDR3 sequences, roughly 11% of them seen only once. The sample consisted of PBMCs or a T cell subset sorted from them (not recorded which). Every receptor here comes from a man younger than 30 who had mild COVID-19 (a few samples of this study predate the infection). Cell type and time point are not known.

The chain links TRBV2 to TRBJ2-7; D may be TRBD1 (5 bases). Trimming took off 6 bases at V and 2 bases at J, with 20 bases between the two ends. Germline-derived CDR1 and CDR2 are SNHLY and FYNNEI. The CDR3 totals 16 residues. Written as DNA, the CDR3 is TGTGCCAGCAGCCGACGCTTCGACAGAACCCCCTACGAGCAGTACTTC. Translation gives CASSRRFDRTPYEQYF.

This clonotype was found a few times. V is TRBV5-1 and J is TRBJ2-3, with 7 bases matching TRBD1. The junction had 9 bases not matched to a gene; V was cut back by 5 bases and J by 0 bases. Germline loops: CDR1 SGHRS, CDR2 YFSETQ. CDR3 size: 16 residues. The CDR3 protein is CASSPLRQGSTDTQYF. DNA for the CDR3: TGCGCCAGCAGTCCGCTTCGACAGGGAAGCACAGATACGCAGTATTTT.

This clonotype has ten or more counts. The chain joins TRBV7-2 to TRBJ2-3; the D gene could be TRBD1 or TRBD2 (6 bases each). CDR1 is SGHTA and CDR2 is FQGNSA in the germline V gene. The CDR3 is 17 residues long. With 2 bases removed from V and 2 bases from J, the gap between germline ends came to 17 bases. CDR3 nucleotides: TGTGCCAGCAGCTTAATAGGGGGGCCAGGAAACACAGATACGCAGTATTTT. It yields the protein CASSLIGGPGNTDTQYF. The full variable domain, in which reference TRBV7-2 and TRBJ2-3 provide the parts outside the CDR3, is GAGVSQSPSNKVTEKGKDVELRCDPISGHTALYWYRQSLGQGLEFLIYFQGNSAPDKSGLPSDRFSAERTGGSVSTLTIQRTQQEDSAVYLCASSLIGGPGNTDTQYFGPGTRLTVL.

This clonotype was detected only a few times. The genes are TRBV7-9 and TRBJ2-6; 7 nucleotides line up with TRBD1. Germline values: CDR1 SEHNR, CDR2 FQNEAQ (reference sequence). This CDR3 has 23 residues. Trimming removed 4 bases from V and 0 bases from J; junction bases left unmatched: 24. In DNA, the CDR3 is TGTGCCAGCAGCTCGGGAAGGCTATTGGATAGGACAGGACTTAGCTCTGGGGCCAACGTCCTGACTTTC. Amino acid sequence: CASSSGRLLDRTGLSSGANVLTF. Looking up the rest from reference TRBV7-9 and TRBJ2-6 gives the full variable domain: DTGVSQNPRHKITKRGQNVTFRCDPISEHNRLYWYRQTLGQGPEFLTYFQNEAQLEKSRLLSDRFSAERPKGSFSTLEIQRTEQGDSAMYLCASSSGRLLDRTGLSSGANVLTFGAGSRLTVL.

Only a few counts were recorded for this clonotype. The chain uses TRBV20-1 and TRBJ2-6, with D perhaps TRBD1 or TRBD2 (5 bases each). The CDR3 runs 16 residues. Per germline, CDR1 DFQATT and CDR2 SNEGSKA (reference sequence). V dropped 6 bases and J dropped 3 bases, with 18 bases sitting between them. The DNA of the CDR3 is TGCAGTGCCGTGGGGCCCGGGAAGGGTGGGGCCAACGTCCTGACTTTC. Translated: CSAVGPGKGGANVLTF.

The genes are TRBV15 and TRBJ2-5; D possibly corresponds to TRBD1 (7 bases). The length of the CDR3 is 15 residues. V lost 1 base to trimming and J lost 5 bases, with 14 bases between them. Germline CDR1 is LNHNV and CDR2 is YYDKDF (reference sequence). The CDR3 region is CATSRVRGAGETQYF. The CDR3 region has the DNA TGTGCCACCAGCAGAGTCAGGGGGGCCGGGGAGACCCAGTACTTC.

This clonotype came up a few times. This chain joins TRBV14 and TRBJ2-4; D may be TRBD1 (5 bases). V shed 2 bases and J shed 9 bases, with 11 bases lying between them. This CDR3 spans 13 amino acids. Germline V gives CDR1 SGHDN, CDR2 FVKESK. The CDR3 coding sequence is TGTGCCAGCAGCCAAAACCAAAGGGGCATTCAGTACTTC. It encodes CASSQNQRGIQYF.

This clonotype was seen ten or more times. The rearrangement uses TRBV23-1 and TRBJ1-1; 10 bases are a match to TRBD1. TRBV23-1 is an ORF for which the function is uncertain. V was clipped by 8 bases and J by 0 bases; unmatched bases: 3. This CDR3 region has 14 residues. CDR3 sequence: CASRGQGMNTEAFF. The CDR3 DNA follows: TGCGCCAGCCGGGGACAGGGGATGAACACTGAAGCTTTCTTT.

The gene calls are TRBV6-1 and TRBJ1-4; D is unclear. The V and J ends lost 7 bases and 5 bases respectively, with 8 bases between them. This CDR3 comprises 12 residues. Per germline, CDR1 MNHNS and CDR2 SASEGT. In DNA form, the CDR3 reads TGTGCCAGCATCGGGCCGAATGAAAAACTGTTTTTT. Translated: CASIGPNEKLFF.

The rearrangement links TRBV5-6 to TRBJ1-6; 9 positions agree with TRBD1. This CDR3 has 16 residues. Per the germline V gene, CDR1 is SGHDT and CDR2 is YYEEEE. V lost 3 bases to trimming and J lost 11 bases; unmatched junction nucleotides: 12. The CDR3 sequence is CASSSLPDRGTAPLHF. CDR3 coding DNA: TGTGCCAGCAGCTCCCTACCCGACAGGGGGACGGCACCCCTCCACTTT.

The V gene is TRBV7-8, the J gene TRBJ1-5; D remains unclear. CDR1 and CDR2 (germline): SGHVS, FQNEAQ. There are 15 residues in the CDR3. The germline V and J ends were trimmed by 4 bases and 6 bases, with 16 bases remaining between them. CDR3 loop: CASSSRKAVVQPQHF. In DNA, the CDR3 is TGTGCCAGCAGCTCCCGTAAGGCTGTAGTTCAGCCCCAGCATTTT.

CDR3 nucleotides: TGCGCCAGCAGCTTGGCCCCTAGCAGTTCCTACGAGCAGTACTTC. This sequence encodes CASSLAPSSSYEQYF. The chain recombines TRBV5-1 with TRBJ2-7, with D tentatively TRBD2 (5 bases). The CDR3 loop spans 15 amino acids. Trimming took off 0 bases at V and 1 base at J, with 11 bases between the two ends. Germline V gives CDR1 SGHRS, CDR2 YFSETQ.

This clonotype showed up just a few times. This chain uses TRBV20-1 with TRBJ2-5; the D gene could be TRBD1 or TRBD2 (5 bases each). V lost 5 bases and J 1 base, leaving 11 bases between the germline ends. The CDR3 has 13 residues. CDR1 and CDR2 from the germline V gene are DFQATT and SNEGSKA (reference sequence). The CDR3 DNA is TGCAGTGCTGGAACGGGGCTCCAAGAGACCCAGTACTTC. Translated, it gives CSAGTGLQETQYF.

The chain couples TRBV13 to TRBJ2-3; possible D gene TRBD2, 6 bases. CDR1 and CDR2 (germline): PRHDT, FYEKMQ (reference sequence). Trimming took 2 bases from V and 0 from J, leaving 12 bases between them. The CDR3 is 16 amino acids. CDR3 DNA sequence: TGTGCCAGCAGCTTAAGGCGGGGACCTAGCACAGATACGCAGTATTTT. This sequence encodes CASSLRRGPSTDTQYF. The full variable domain, its missing parts supplied by reference TRBV13 and TRBJ2-3, is AAGVIQSPRHLIKEKRETATLKCYPIPRHDTVYWYQQGPGQDPQFLISFYEKMQSDKGSIPDRFSAQQFSDYHSELNMSSLELGDSALYFCASSLRRGPSTDTQYFGPGTRLTVL.

The chain couples TRBV12-2 to TRBJ2-7; no check of the table's D call, TRBD1, against the DNA was made. TRBV12-2 is designated a pseudogene. This CDR3 has 13 residues. As DNA, the CDR3 is TGTGCAAGTCGCCGACAGGGACGGCGCGAGCAGTACTTC. It yields the protein CASRRQGRREQYF.

This clonotype was found many times. This chain uses TRBV7-9 with TRBJ1-1; D not resolved. Trimming shortened V by 5 bases and J by 5 bases, and 6 bases separated the two germline ends. The germline CDR1 and CDR2 sequences are SEHNR and FQNEAQ (reference sequence). CDR3 length: 11 residues. Written as DNA, the CDR3 is TGTGCCAGCAGCGCGTGGACTGAAGCTTTCTTT. This translates into CASSAWTEAFF.

This clonotype showed up many times. The CDR3 loop is CATTGDTDTDTQYF. In nucleotides, the CDR3 is TGTGCCACCACAGGGGATACAGACACAGATACGCAGTATTTT. The chain carries TRBV10-3 and TRBJ2-3; 7 bases fit TRBD1. With 10 bases clipped from V and 2 bases from J, the junction kept 9 bases outside the gene matches. The length of the CDR3 is 14 residues. CDR1 is ENHRY, CDR2 SYGVKD, per germline.

This clonotype was recorded a few times. V and J are TRBV30 and TRBJ1-5, with 7 bases lining up with TRBD1. V lost 4 bases to trimming and J lost 6 bases; unmatched junction nucleotides: 6. CDR1 and CDR2 from the germline V gene are GTSNPN and SVGIG (reference sequence). This CDR3 spans 13 amino acids. CDR3 DNA: TGTGCCTGGACACAGGGGTTCGCTCAGCCCCAGCATTTT. This translates into CAWTQGFAQPQHF.

This clonotype was found a few times. This rearrangement joins TRBV10-3 to TRBJ1-4; D ambiguous. V lost 2 bases to trimming and J lost 6 bases, with 7 bases between them. CDR1 ENHRY and CDR2 SYGVKD come from the germline V gene. The CDR3 sequence is 13 residues long. In DNA, the CDR3 is TGTGCCATCAGTGAGCTTCGGGATGAAAAACTGTTTTTT. Translating it yields CAISELRDEKLFF.

This clonotype appeared a few times. CDR3 residues: CSARKGGQPQHF. Here the CDR3 DNA reads TGCAGTGCTAGAAAGGGAGGTCAGCCCCAGCATTTT. The rearrangement joins TRBV20-1 to TRBJ1-5, with D uncertain. V lost 2 bases, J lost 6 bases, and 8 bases lay in between. The CDR3 has 12 amino acids. The V gene's germline CDR1 is DFQATT and CDR2 SNEGSKA (reference sequence).

This clonotype has more than one count but fewer than ten. This chain links TRBV7-9 with TRBJ1-1, with D maybe TRBD1 (5 bases). Trimming took off 5 bases at V and 8 bases at J, with 18 bases between the two ends. The CDR3 is 14 residues long. CDR1 and CDR2 from the germline V gene are SEHNR and FQNEAQ (reference sequence). CDR3 DNA sequence: TGTGCCAGCAGCCCCCGGGGGAGGGTGTTCGAAGCTTTCTTT. Protein sequence: CASSPRGRVFEAFF.